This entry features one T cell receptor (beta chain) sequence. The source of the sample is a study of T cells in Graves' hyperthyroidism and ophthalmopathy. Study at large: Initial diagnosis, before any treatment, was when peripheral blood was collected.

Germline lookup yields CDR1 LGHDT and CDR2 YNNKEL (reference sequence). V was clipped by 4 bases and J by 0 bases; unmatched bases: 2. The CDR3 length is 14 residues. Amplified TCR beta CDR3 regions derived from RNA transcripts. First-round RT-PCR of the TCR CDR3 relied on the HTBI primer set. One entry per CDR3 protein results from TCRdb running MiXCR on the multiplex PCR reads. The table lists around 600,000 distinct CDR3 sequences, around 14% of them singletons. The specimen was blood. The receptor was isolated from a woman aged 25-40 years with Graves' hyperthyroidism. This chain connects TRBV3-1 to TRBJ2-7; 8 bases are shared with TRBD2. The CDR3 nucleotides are TGTGCCAGCAGCCCGGGGGGGCCCTCCTACGAGCAGTACTTC. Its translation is CASSPGGPSYEQYF.